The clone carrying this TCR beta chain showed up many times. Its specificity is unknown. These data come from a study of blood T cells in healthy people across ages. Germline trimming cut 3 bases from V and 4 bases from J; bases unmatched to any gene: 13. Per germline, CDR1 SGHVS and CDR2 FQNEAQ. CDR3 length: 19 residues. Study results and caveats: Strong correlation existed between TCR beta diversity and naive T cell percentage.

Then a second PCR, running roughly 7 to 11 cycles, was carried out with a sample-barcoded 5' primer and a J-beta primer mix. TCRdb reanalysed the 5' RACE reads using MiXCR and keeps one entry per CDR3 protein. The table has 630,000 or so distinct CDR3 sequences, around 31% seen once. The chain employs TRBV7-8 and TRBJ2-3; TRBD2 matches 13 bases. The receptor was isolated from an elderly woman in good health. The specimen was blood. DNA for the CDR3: TGTGCCAGCAGCTTTAGACTAGCGGGGGGCCTAGGGACTTCAGATACGCAGTATTTT. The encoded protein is CASSFRLAGGLGTSDTQYF.